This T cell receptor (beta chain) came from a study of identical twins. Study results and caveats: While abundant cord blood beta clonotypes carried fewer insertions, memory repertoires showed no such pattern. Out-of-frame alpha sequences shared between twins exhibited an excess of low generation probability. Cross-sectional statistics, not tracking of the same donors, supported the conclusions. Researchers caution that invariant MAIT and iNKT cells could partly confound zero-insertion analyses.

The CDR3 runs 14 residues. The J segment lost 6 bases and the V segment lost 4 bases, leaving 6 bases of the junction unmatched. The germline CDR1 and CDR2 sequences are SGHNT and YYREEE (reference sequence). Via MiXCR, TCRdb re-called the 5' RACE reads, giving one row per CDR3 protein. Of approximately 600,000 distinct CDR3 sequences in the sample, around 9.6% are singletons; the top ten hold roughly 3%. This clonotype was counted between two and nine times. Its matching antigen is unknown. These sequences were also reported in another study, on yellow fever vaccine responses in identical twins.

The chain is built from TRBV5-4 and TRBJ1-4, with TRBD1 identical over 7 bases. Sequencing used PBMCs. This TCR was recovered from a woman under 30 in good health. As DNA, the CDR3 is TGTGCCAGCAGCCTAGGGGGCGCGGATGAAAAACTGTTTTTT. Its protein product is CASSLGGADEKLFF.